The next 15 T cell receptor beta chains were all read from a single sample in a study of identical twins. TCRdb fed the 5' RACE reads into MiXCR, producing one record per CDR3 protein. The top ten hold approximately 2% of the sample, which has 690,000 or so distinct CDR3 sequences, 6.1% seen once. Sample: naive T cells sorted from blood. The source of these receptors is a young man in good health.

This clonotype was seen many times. CDR3 amino acids: CASSLAGGRHQETQYF. The CDR3 DNA follows: TGCGCCAGCAGCTTGGCAGGGGGAAGGCACCAAGAGACCCAGTACTTC. The J gene is TRBJ2-5, the V gene TRBV5-1; TRBD1 aligns across 7 bases. V lost 0 bases, J lost 0 bases, and 5 bases stayed unmatched. Germline CDR1 SGHRS, CDR2 YFSETQ. The CDR3 length is 16 residues.

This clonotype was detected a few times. Written as DNA, the CDR3 is TGTGCCAGCTCACGAGGACAGGGGGGAAAAGATACGCAGTATTTT. The encoded protein is CASSRGQGGKDTQYF. V gene TRBV18 combines with J gene TRBJ2-3; 10 bases are shared with TRBD1. The CDR3 extends over 15 amino acids. Looked up from germline, CDR1 is KGHSH and CDR2 is LQKENI. After removal of 4 bases from V and 5 bases from J, the junction contained 6 bases not matched to a gene.

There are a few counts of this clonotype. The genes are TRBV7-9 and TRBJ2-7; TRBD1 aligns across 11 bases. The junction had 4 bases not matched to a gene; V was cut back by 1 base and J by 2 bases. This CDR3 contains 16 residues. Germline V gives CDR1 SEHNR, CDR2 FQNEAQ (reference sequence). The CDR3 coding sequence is TGTGCCAGCAGCTTAGATGGGACAGGGGGTACCTACGAGCAGTACTTC. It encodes CASSLDGTGGTYEQYF.

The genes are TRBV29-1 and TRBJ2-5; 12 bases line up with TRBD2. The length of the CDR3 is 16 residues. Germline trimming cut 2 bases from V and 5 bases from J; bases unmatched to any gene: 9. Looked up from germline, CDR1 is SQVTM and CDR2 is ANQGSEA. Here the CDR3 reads CSVEMASGRAIETQYF. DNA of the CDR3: TGCAGCGTTGAAATGGCTAGCGGGAGGGCCATCGAGACCCAGTACTTC.

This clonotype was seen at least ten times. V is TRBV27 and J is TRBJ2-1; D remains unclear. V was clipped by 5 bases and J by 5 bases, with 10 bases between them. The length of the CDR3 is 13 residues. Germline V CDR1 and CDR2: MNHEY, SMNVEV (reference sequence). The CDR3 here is CASSPTYNNEQFF. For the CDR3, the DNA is TGTGCCAGCAGTCCCACCTATAACAATGAGCAGTTCTTC.

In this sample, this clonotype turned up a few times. The CDR3 here is CASSLGPTGGGTEAFF. The CDR3 DNA reads as TGTGCCAGCAGCTTAGGTCCCACAGGTGGGGGCACTGAAGCTTTCTTT. The chain links TRBV7-2 to TRBJ1-1, with a possible D match to TRBD1 (5 bases). The germline gives CDR1 SGHTA, CDR2 FQGNSA. Trimming removed 1 base from V and 4 bases from J, with 16 bases in between. The CDR3 runs 16 residues.

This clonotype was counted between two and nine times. The chain's CDR3 is CASSQTPVPLTDTQYF. The CDR3 nucleotides read TGTGCCAGCAGCCAAACGCCCGTACCTCTCACAGATACGCAGTATTTT. This chain links TRBV14 with TRBJ2-3; unclear D gene. Trimming took off 2 bases at V and 2 bases at J, with 14 bases between the two ends. Germline loops: CDR1 SGHDN, CDR2 FVKESK. The CDR3 runs to 16 residues.

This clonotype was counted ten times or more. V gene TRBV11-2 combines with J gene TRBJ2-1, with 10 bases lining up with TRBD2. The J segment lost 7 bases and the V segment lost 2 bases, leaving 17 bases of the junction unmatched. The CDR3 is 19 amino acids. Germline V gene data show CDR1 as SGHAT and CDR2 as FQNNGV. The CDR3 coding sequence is TGTGCCAGCAGCTTAATCCCCCATGTGCTAGCGGGAGACTCTAATGAGCAGTTCTTC. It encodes CASSLIPHVLAGDSNEQFF.

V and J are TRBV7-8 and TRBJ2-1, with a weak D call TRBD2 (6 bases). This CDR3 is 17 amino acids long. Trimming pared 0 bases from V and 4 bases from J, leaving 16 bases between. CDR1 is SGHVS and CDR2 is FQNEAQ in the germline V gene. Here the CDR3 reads CASSLASPGVGYNEQFF. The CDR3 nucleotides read TGTGCCAGCAGCTTAGCATCGCCGGGAGTGGGGTACAATGAGCAGTTCTTC.

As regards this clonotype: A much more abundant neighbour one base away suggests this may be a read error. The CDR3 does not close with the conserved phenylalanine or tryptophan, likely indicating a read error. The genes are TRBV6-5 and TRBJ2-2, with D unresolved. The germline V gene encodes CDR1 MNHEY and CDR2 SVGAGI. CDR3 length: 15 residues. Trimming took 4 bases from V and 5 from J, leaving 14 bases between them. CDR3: CASSSGTFNTGELFS. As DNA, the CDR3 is TGTGCCAGCAGTTCTGGCACATTTAATACCGGGGAGCTGTTTTCT.

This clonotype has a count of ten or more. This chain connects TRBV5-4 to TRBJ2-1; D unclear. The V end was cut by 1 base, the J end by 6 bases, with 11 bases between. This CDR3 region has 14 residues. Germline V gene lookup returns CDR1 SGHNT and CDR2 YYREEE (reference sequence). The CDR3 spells CASSLPRKFNEQFF. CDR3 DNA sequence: TGTGCCAGCAGCTTGCCTCGGAAGTTCAATGAGCAGTTCTTC.

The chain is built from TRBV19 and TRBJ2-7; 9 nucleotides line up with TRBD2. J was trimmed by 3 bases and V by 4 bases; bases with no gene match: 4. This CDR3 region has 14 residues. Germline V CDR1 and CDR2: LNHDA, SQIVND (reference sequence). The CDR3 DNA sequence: TGTGCCAGTAGTACCCGCGGGAGGGACTACGAGCAGTACTTC. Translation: CASSTRGRDYEQYF.

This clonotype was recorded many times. The CDR3 sequence: CASSPPGGTYEQYF. The DNA of the CDR3 is TGTGCCAGCTCACCGCCGGGGGGTACCTACGAGCAGTACTTC. The rearrangement uses TRBV18 and TRBJ2-7; 7 bases align to TRBD2. In germline, CDR1 is KGHSH, CDR2 LQKENI. The trim removed 3 bases at V and 2 bases at J, leaving 4 bases unmatched. The length of the CDR3 is 14 residues.

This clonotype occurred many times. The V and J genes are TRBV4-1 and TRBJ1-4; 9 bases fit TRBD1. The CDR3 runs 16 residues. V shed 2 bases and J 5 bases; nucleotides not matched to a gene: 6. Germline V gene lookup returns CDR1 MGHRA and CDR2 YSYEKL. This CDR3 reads CASSQPRDRENEKLFF. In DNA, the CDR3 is TGCGCCAGCAGCCAACCCAGGGACAGGGAAAATGAAAAACTGTTTTTT.

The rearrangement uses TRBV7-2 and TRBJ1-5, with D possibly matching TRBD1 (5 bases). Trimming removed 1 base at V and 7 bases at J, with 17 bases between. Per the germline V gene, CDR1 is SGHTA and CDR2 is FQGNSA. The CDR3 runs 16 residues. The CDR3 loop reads CASSLGSQAGTQPQHF. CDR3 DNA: TGTGCCAGCAGCTTAGGAAGTCAGGCGGGGACCCAGCCCCAGCATTTT.